Below are 24 T cell receptor beta chains sequenced from a single sample in a study of OX40 agonist ivuxolimab in advanced cancers. Libraries were prepared by immunoSEQ multiplex PCR; TCRdb keeps only in-frame clonotypes and omits some of them. The table shows 34,000 or so clones, with roughly 81% occurring only once. The starting material was CD4+ or CD8+ T cells sorted from blood, obtained in a trial of the OX40 agonist ivuxolimab. All receptors come from an adult with an advanced solid tumor such as melanoma, head and neck, liver or kidney cancer.

This rearrangement joins TRBV2 to TRBJ2-1; D is uncertain. The CDR3 sequence is 14 residues long. Trimming removed 5 bases at V and 0 bases at J, with 8 bases between. Germline CDR1 and CDR2: SNHLY and FYNNEI. The CDR3 protein is CASSIVLSYNEQFF. The CDR3 DNA sequence: TGTGCCAGCAGTATTGTTCTCTCCTACAATGAGCAGTTCTTC.

The chain employs TRBV18 and TRBJ1-2; a weak D match, TRBD1 (5 bases). Germline CDR1 is KGHSH and CDR2 is LQKENI. V was cut by 2 bases and J by 8 bases, with 12 bases left in between. The CDR3 is 13 amino acids. This chain's CDR3 is CASSPGTMVGYTF. In DNA form, the CDR3 reads TGTGCCAGCTCACCAGGGACGATGGTGGGCTACACCTTC. The variable domain in full, with the rest retrieved from reference TRBV18 and TRBJ1-2, is NAGVMQNPRHLVRRRGQEARLRCSPMKGHSHVYWYRQLPEEGLKFMVYLQKENIIDESGMPKERFSAEFPKEGPSILRIQQVVRGDSAAYFCASSPGTMVGYTFGSGTRLTVV.

CDR3 nucleotides: TGTGCCAGTAGTCCCGGGACAGGGGGCGCATTTGGTCAGCCCCAGCATTTT. This gives the protein CASSPGTGGAFGQPQHF. The V and J genes are TRBV19 and TRBJ1-5; 12 bases line up with TRBD1. In germline, CDR1 is LNHDA, CDR2 SQIVND (reference sequence). The CDR3 runs 17 residues. The V segment lost 5 bases and the J segment 6 bases; nucleotides outside the gene matches: 11. Drawing the rest from reference TRBV19 and TRBJ1-5, the complete variable domain is DGGITQSPKYLFRKEGQNVTLSCEQNLNHDAMYWYRQDPGQGLRLIYYSQIVNDFQKGDIAEGYSVSREKKESFPLTVTSAQKNPTAFYLCASSPGTGGAFGQPQHFGDGTRLSIL.

This clone was seen a single time. V is TRBV7-6 and J is TRBJ1-5, with D perhaps TRBD1 (5 bases). The V gene's germline CDR1 is SGHVS and CDR2 FNYEAQ. Trimming left V 6 bases short and J 6 bases short, with 18 bases between. The CDR3 length is 15 residues. This CDR3 reads CASSPTLDGGQPQHF. CDR3 coding DNA: TGTGCCAGCAGTCCCACCTTGGACGGGGGTCAGCCCCAGCATTTT.

The chain couples TRBV5-1 to TRBJ1-3; D possibly corresponds to TRBD1 (5 bases). Per the germline V gene, CDR1 is SGHRS and CDR2 is YFSETQ. The CDR3 is made up of 15 amino acids. Trimming stripped 0 bases from V and 0 bases from J, with 7 bases between. CDR3 in amino acids: CASSLAGVSGNTIYF. CDR3 nucleotides: TGCGCCAGCAGCTTGGCGGGGGTCTCTGGAAACACCATATATTTT.

Comment on this clone: Different DNA sequences within this sample yield the same CDR3. The chain employs TRBV28 and TRBJ2-2; 7 bases align to TRBD1. This CDR3 region has 16 residues. The J segment lost 3 bases and the V segment lost 3 bases, leaving 7 bases of the junction unmatched. Germline lookup yields CDR1 MDHEN and CDR2 SYDVKM. The CDR3 region is CASSLAGRGYTGELFF. The CDR3 DNA sequence: TGTGCCAGCAGTTTGGCAGGCAGGGGGTACACCGGGGAGCTGTTTTTT.

The rearrangement links TRBV5-1 to TRBJ1-4; D uncertain. V dropped 0 bases and J dropped 0 bases, with 9 bases sitting between them. Germline assignment: CDR1 SGHRS and CDR2 YFSETQ. This CDR3 region has 16 residues. DNA of the CDR3: TGCGCCAGCAGCTTGGGACAAGGCGCAACTAATGAAAAACTGTTTTTT. It specifies CASSLGQGATNEKLFF.

V gene TRBV7-9 combines with J gene TRBJ2-1; maybe TRBD2 (5 bases). This CDR3 has 16 amino acids. Deletions cut 4 bases from V and 6 bases from J, with 19 bases between. Germline assignment: CDR1 SEHNR and CDR2 FQNEAQ (reference sequence). The CDR3 loop is CASSSPDSLRPNEQFF. As DNA, the CDR3 is TGTGCCAGCAGCTCCCCGGACTCCCTTCGGCCCAATGAGCAGTTCTTC.

The chain uses TRBV7-2 and TRBJ2-7; 9 bases fit TRBD2. Looked up from germline, CDR1 is SGHTA and CDR2 is FQGNSA. J was trimmed by 6 bases and V by 1 base; bases with no gene match: 7. The CDR3 contains 15 residues. CDR3 nucleotides: TGTGCCAGCAGCTTAGAAGATCTAGCGGGGACCGAGCAGTACTTC. This translates into CASSLEDLAGTEQYF.

The chain recombines TRBV5-1 with TRBJ2-5; TRBD2 might be the D (5 bases). The CDR3 covers 15 residues. Trimming took off 4 bases at V and 3 bases at J, with 16 bases between the two ends. In germline, CDR1 is SGHRS, CDR2 YFSETQ. This CDR3 reads CASSAGNAAKETQYF. CDR3 nucleotides: TGCGCCAGCAGCGCCGGGAACGCAGCAAAAGAGACCCAGTACTTC. Drawing the rest from reference TRBV5-1 and TRBJ2-5, the complete variable domain is KAGVTQTPRYLIKTRGQQVTLSCSPISGHRSVSWYQQTPGQGLQFLFEYFSETQRNKGNFPGRFSGRQFSNSRSEMNVSTLELGDSALYLCASSAGNAAKETQYFGPGTRLLVL.

This chain connects TRBV7-2 to TRBJ2-5; D might be TRBD1 or TRBD2, each matching 6 bases. V dropped 1 base and J dropped 5 bases, with 14 bases sitting between them. The CDR3 is 15 residues long. Germline loops: CDR1 SGHTA, CDR2 FQGNSA. In DNA, the CDR3 is TGTGCCAGCAGCTTAGGAGGGGGGAAGGAGGAGACCCAGTACTTC. Amino acid sequence: CASSLGGGKEETQYF.

V is TRBV28 and J is TRBJ2-3; D is tentatively TRBD1 or TRBD2 (6 bases each). The CDR3 has 13 residues. Germline CDR1 is MDHEN and CDR2 is SYDVKM. Trimming took off 7 bases at V and 8 bases at J, with 16 bases between the two ends. The CDR3 protein is CASKVGGRGTQYF. For the CDR3, the DNA is TGTGCCAGCAAAGTGGGGGGCCGGGGTACGCAGTATTTT.

This chain uses TRBV9 with TRBJ1-4, with D tentatively TRBD1 (6 bases). Germline V gene sequence: CDR1 SGDLS, CDR2 YYNGEE. Trimming took off 0 bases at V and 7 bases at J, with 16 bases between the two ends. This CDR3 contains 16 residues. The CDR3 DNA sequence: TGTGCCAGCAGCGTAGGAGGGGGAGGGTTCGGTGAAAAACTGTTTTTT. This encodes CASSVGGGGFGEKLFF.

V and J are TRBV4-2 and TRBJ2-6; 10 bases align to TRBD2. Trimming at V came to 3 bases and at J to 0 bases, leaving 5 bases not matched to a gene. This CDR3 is built from 18 residues. The germline CDR1 and CDR2 sequences are LGHNA and YNFKEQ. The CDR3 nucleotides read TGTGCCAGCAGCCATAGACTAGCGGGTAGCTCTGGGGCCAACGTCCTGACTTTC. As protein: CASSHRLAGSSGANVLTF.

CDR3 loop: CASSLGTHNTGELFF. CDR3 nucleotide sequence: TGCGCCAGCAGCCTCGGGACTCATAACACCGGGGAGCTGTTTTTT. This sequence joins TRBV5-1 and TRBJ2-2; weak D call: TRBD2 (6 bases). V was pared by 4 bases and J by 2 bases, with 12 bases between. The germline V gene has CDR1 SGHRS and CDR2 YFSETQ. The CDR3 is 15 residues long.

The V and J genes are TRBV4-1 and TRBJ2-1; 8 bases map to TRBD1. The CDR3 extends over 15 amino acids. J lost 3 bases, V lost 1 base, and 2 bases had no gene match. Germline CDR1 and CDR2: MGHRA and YSYEKL. CDR3 sequence (DNA): TGCGCCAGCAGCCAAGGCAGGGGGCGCTACAATGAGCAGTTCTTC. Translated: CASSQGRGRYNEQFF.

This sequence joins TRBV19 and TRBJ2-5; 7 bases agree with TRBD1. V was pared by 5 bases and J by 5 bases, with 5 bases of the junction left unmatched. Germline loops: CDR1 LNHDA, CDR2 SQIVND (reference sequence). The CDR3 is 13 amino acids. CDR3 DNA: TGTGCCAGTAGTCGACAGGGAGAGGAGACCCAGTACTTC. As protein: CASSRQGEETQYF.

The J gene is TRBJ2-5, the V gene TRBV7-2, with D possibly called TRBD1 or TRBD2 (5 bases each). CDR3 size: 15 residues. Trimming took off 5 bases at V and 4 bases at J, with 17 bases between the two ends. Germline V gene lookup returns CDR1 SGHTA and CDR2 FQGNSA. The CDR3 is CASSLLGAGRETQYF. CDR3 nucleotide sequence: TGTGCCAGCAGCCTACTCGGGGCAGGGAGAGAGACCCAGTACTTC.

A remark on this clone: At one end the junction does not follow the germline gene, possibly because of a read error. Other nucleotide sequences from this sample produce the same CDR3. The chain couples TRBV19 to TRBJ1-1; no definite D call. Germline loops: CDR1 LNHDA, CDR2 SQIVND (reference sequence). This CDR3 is 13 amino acids long. CDR3 region: CASSKVVNTEAFF. For the CDR3, the DNA is TGTGCCAGTAGTAAGGTGGTGAACACAGAAGCTTTCTTT.

The chain employs TRBV28 and TRBJ1-1, with a weak D call TRBD1 (5 bases). Germline V CDR1 and CDR2: MDHEN, SYDVKM. Trimming cost V 6 bases and J 6 bases, with 17 bases left between them. The CDR3 runs 14 residues. CDR3 amino acids: CASSTRGAGAEAFF. In DNA, the CDR3 is TGTGCCAGCAGCACGAGGGGCGCGGGTGCTGAAGCTTTCTTT.

This sequence joins TRBV30 and TRBJ1-2, with D possibly being TRBD1 (5 bases). The CDR3 runs to 13 residues. CDR1 is GTSNPN, CDR2 SVGIG, per germline (reference sequence). Trimming shortened V by 2 bases and J by 2 bases, and 9 bases separated the two germline ends. Here the CDR3 reads CAWSRDVNYGYTF. The CDR3, as DNA: TGTGCCTGGAGTCGGGACGTAAACTATGGCTACACCTTC.

The rearrangement joins TRBV27 to TRBJ1-6; 8 positions match TRBD1. This CDR3 is 15 amino acids long. Germline loops: CDR1 MNHEY, CDR2 SMNVEV (reference sequence). After removal of 5 bases from V and 7 bases from J, the junction contained 7 bases not matched to a gene. The CDR3 here is CASSSAGTGNSPLHF. The CDR3 bases are TGTGCCAGCAGTAGTGCCGGGACAGGAAATTCACCCCTCCACTTT.

The chain is built from TRBV7-3 and TRBJ2-5; D could derive from TRBD1 or TRBD2 (6 bases each). Trimming removed 5 bases at V and 2 bases at J, with 15 bases between. This CDR3 spans 15 amino acids. Germline CDR1 SGHTA, CDR2 FQGTGA. The DNA of the CDR3 is TGTGCCAGCAGCAACCCCGGGGGCGGGCAAGAGACCCAGTACTTC. Protein product: CASSNPGGGQETQYF. Combining the CDR3 with reference TRBV7-3 and TRBJ2-5 gives the whole variable domain GAGVSQTPSNKVTEKGKYVELRCDPISGHTALYWYRQSLGQGPEFLIYFQGTGAADDSGLPNDRFFAVRPEGSVSTLKIQRTERGDSAVYLCASSNPGGGQETQYFGPGTRLLVL.

V and J are TRBV7-2 and TRBJ2-1, with D perhaps assigned TRBD1 or TRBD2 (6 bases each). From germline, CDR1 is SGHTA and CDR2 FQGNSA. The CDR3 has 13 amino acids. V lost 1 base and J lost 7, with 8 bases in between. The CDR3 DNA reads as TGTGCCAGCAGCTTAGTAGGGGGGAATGAGCAGTTCTTC. Translation: CASSLVGGNEQFF.